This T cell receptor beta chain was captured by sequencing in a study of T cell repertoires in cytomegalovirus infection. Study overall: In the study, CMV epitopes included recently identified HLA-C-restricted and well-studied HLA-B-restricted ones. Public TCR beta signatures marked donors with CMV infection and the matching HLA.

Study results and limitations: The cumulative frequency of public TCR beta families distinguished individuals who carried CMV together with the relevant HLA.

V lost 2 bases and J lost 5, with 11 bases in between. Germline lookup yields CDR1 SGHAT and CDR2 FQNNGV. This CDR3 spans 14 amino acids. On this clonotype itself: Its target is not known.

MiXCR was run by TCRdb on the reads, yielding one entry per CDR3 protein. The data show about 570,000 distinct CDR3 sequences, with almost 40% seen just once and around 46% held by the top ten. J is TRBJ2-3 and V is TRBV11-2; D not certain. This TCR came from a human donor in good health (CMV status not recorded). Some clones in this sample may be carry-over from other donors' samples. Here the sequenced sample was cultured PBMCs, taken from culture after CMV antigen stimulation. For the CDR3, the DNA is TGTGCCAGCAGCTTACAAAACTCCGGAGATACGCAGTATTTT. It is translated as CASSLQNSGDTQYF.